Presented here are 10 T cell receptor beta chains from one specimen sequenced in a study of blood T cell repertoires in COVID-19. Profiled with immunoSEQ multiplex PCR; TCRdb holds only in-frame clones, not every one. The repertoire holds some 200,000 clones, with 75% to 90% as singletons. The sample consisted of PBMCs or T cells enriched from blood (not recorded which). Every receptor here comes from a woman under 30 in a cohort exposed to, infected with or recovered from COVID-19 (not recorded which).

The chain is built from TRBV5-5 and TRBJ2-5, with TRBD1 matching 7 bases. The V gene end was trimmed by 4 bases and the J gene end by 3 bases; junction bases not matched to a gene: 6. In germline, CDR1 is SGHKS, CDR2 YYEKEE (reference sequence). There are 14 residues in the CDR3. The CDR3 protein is CASSITGTEETQYF. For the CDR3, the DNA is TGTGCCAGCAGCATAACCGGGACAGAAGAGACCCAGTACTTC.

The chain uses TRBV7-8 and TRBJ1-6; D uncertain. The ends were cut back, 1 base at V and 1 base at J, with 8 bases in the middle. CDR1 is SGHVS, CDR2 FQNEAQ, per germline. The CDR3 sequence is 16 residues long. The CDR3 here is CASSLGRGSYNSPLHF. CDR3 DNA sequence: TGTGCCAGCAGCTTAGGTCGGGGATCCTATAATTCACCCCTCCACTTT.

The CDR3 DNA reads as TGCGCCAGCAGCTCCCACATGAACACTGAAGCTTTCTTT. Residues: CASSSHMNTEAFF. The chain combines TRBV4-1 with TRBJ1-1, with unresolved D. The CDR3 spans 13 residues. Germline V CDR1 and CDR2: MGHRA, YSYEKL. V was pared by 5 bases and J by 0 bases, with 7 bases between.

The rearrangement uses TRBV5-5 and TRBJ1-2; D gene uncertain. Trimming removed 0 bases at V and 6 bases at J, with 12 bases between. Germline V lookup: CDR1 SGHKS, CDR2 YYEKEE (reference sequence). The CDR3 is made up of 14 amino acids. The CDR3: CASSLADPLHGYTF. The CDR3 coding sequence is TGTGCCAGCAGCTTGGCAGACCCACTACATGGCTACACCTTC.

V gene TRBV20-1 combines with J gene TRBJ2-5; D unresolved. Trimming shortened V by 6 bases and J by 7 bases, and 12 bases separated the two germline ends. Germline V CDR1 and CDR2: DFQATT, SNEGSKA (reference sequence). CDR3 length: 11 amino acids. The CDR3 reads CSAPRPGTQYF. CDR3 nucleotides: TGCAGTGCCCCTCGGCCGGGGACCCAGTACTTC.

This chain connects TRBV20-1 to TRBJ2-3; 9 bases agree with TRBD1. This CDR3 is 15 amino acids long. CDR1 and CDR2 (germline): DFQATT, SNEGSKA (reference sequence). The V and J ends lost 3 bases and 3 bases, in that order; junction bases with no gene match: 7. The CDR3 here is CSASGGQGRTDTQYF. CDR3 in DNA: TGCAGTGCTAGTGGGGGACAGGGAAGGACAGATACGCAGTATTTT.

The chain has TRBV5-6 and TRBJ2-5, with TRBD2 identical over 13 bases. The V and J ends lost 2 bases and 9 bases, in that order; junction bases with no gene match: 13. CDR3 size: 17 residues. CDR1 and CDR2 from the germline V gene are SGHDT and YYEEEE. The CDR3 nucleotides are TGTGCCAGCAGCTTAGGACTAGCGGGGGCTAAGAGAATGGCCCAGTACTTC. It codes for CASSLGLAGAKRMAQYF.

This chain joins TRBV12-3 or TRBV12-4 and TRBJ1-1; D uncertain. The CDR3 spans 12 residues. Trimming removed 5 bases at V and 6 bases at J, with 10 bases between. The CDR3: CASSTTGAEAFF. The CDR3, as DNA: TGTGCCAGCAGTACCACCGGGGCTGAAGCTTTCTTT.

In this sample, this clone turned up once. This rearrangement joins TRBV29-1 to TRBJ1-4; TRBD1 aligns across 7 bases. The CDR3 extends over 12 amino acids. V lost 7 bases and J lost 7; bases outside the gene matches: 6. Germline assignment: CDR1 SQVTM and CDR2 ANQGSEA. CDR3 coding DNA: TGCAGCGCCTTACGACAGGGTGAAAAACTGTTTTTT. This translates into CSALRQGEKLFF. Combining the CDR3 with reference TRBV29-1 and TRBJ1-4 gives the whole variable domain SAVISQKPSRDICQRGTSLTIQCQVDSQVTMMFWYRQQPGQSLTLIATANQGSEATYESGFVIDKFPISRPNLTFSTLTVSNMSPEDSSIYLCSALRQGEKLFFGSGTQLSVL.

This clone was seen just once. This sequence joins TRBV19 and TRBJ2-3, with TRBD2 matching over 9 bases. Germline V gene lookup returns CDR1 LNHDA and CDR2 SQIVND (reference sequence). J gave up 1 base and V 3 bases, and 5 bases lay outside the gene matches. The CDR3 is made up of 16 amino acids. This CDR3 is CASSIGAGGGTDTQYF. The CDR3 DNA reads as TGTGCCAGTAGTATTGGAGCGGGAGGAGGCACAGATACGCAGTATTTT. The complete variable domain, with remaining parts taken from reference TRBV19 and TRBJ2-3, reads DGGITQSPKYLFRKEGQNVTLSCEQNLNHDAMYWYRQDPGQGLRLIYYSQIVNDFQKGDIAEGYSVSREKKESFPLTVTSAQKNPTAFYLCASSIGAGGGTDTQYFGPGTRLTVL.